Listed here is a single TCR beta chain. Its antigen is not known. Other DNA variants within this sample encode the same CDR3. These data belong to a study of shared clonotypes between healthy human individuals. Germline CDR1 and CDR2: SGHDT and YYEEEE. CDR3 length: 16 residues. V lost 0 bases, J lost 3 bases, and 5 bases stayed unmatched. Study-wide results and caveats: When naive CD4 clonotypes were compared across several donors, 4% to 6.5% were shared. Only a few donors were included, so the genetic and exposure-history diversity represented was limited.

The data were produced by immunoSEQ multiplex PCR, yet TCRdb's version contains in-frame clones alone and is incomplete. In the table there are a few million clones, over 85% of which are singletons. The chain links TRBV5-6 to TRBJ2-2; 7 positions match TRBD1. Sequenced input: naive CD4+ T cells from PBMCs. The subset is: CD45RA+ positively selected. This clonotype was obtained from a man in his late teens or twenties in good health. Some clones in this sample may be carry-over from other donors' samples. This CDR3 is CASSLDRGRDTGELFF. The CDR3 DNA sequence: TGTGCCAGCAGCTTGGACAGGGGCAGAGACACCGGGGAGCTGTTTTTT.